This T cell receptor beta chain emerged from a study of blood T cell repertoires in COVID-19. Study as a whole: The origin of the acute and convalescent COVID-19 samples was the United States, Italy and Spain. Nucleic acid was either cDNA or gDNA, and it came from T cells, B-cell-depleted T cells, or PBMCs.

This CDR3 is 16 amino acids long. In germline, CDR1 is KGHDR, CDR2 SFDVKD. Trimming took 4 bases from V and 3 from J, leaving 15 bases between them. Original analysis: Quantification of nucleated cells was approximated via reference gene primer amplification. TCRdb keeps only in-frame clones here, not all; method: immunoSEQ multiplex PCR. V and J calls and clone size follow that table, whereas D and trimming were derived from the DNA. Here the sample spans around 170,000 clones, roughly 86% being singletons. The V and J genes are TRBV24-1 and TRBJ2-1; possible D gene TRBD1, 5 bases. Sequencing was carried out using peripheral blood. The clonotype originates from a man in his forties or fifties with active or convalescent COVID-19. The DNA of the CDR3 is TGTGCCACCAGTGAAGACCCCAACAGGTTCTACAATGAGCAGTTCTTC. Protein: CATSEDPNRFYNEQFF.